This is a list of T cell receptor beta chains from one sample in a study of blood T cells in healthy people across ages. TCRdb processed the 5' RACE reads anew with MiXCR; each CDR3 protein has one entry. The table records some 1.7 million distinct CDR3 sequences, roughly 30% of them present only once. Sequencing was performed on blood. Source of these receptors: a woman aged 25 to 39 in good health. Each CDR3 is given with its conserved first and last residue. Fields, in order: J gene, D gene, clone size, CDR3 length, V gene, CDR3 protein, CDR3 DNA. D genes are given only for firm matches. For some rows the clone size is stated as once, few or many, or as a class when expanded; others skip it.

>TRBJ2-3|NA|NA|15|TRBV20-1
CSAQRGGVSTDTQYF
TGCAGTGCCCAAAGGGGGGGGGTGAGCACAGATACGCAGTATTTT
>TRBJ1-5|TRBD1|NA|15|TRBV15
CATSRDRVSGHPQHF
TGTGCCACCAGCAGGGACAGGGTTTCGGGTCACCCCCAGCATTTT
>TRBJ1-5|NA|NA|14|TRBV7-2
CASSVGRSNQPQHF
TGTGCCAGCAGCGTAGGACGTAGCAATCAGCCCCAGCATTTT
>TRBJ2-7|NA|many|12|TRBV6-5
CASSTPEGEQYF
TGTGCCAGCAGTACGCCCGAGGGCGAGCAGTACTTC
>TRBJ1-1|NA|few|11|TRBV29-1
CSLDGGTEAFF
TGCAGCCTTGACGGGGGCACTGAAGCTTTCTTT
>TRBJ2-5|TRBD2|few|15|TRBV12-3/TRBV12-4
CASTHDSAGEETQYF
TGTGCCAGCACCCATGACTCTGCGGGAGAGGAGACCCAGTACTTC
>TRBJ2-1|NA|NA|16|TRBV11-2
CASSLGGLRSPNEQFF
TGTGCCAGCAGCTTAGGGGGCCTAAGGAGCCCAAATGAGCAGTTCTTC
>TRBJ1-4|NA|NA|14|TRBV6-1
CASSDYSTNEKLFF
TGTGCCAGCAGTGACTATTCAACTAATGAAAAACTGTTTTTT
>TRBJ1-5|NA|NA|13|TRBV6-1
CANSESVNQPQHF
TGTGCCAACAGTGAATCTGTCAATCAGCCCCAGCATTTT
>TRBJ2-7|TRBD1|few|14|TRBV28
CASSRPGQNYEQYF
TGTGCCAGCAGTCGGCCGGGACAGAACTACGAGCAGTACTTC
>TRBJ1-2|NA|NA|13|TRBV28
CASMGFSRVGYTF
TGTGCCAGCATGGGATTCTCCAGGGTAGGCTACACCTTC
>TRBJ2-1|TRBD1|NA|15|TRBV2
CASSVTRDRGSEQFF
TGTGCCAGCAGTGTCACCCGGGACAGGGGGTCTGAGCAGTTCTTC
>TRBJ2-1|NA|few|16|TRBV10-3
CAISESMGGGSNEQFF
TGTGCCATCAGTGAGTCGATGGGGGGGGGCTCCAATGAGCAGTTCTTC
>TRBJ2-1|TRBD1|few|15|TRBV5-6
CASSPTGTGGREQFF
TGTGCCAGCAGCCCGACCGGGACAGGGGGCAGGGAGCAGTTCTTC
>TRBJ1-1|TRBD1|NA|17|TRBV7-9
CASSSGRTAGGRTEAFF
TGTGCCAGCAGCTCGGGAAGAACGGCAGGGGGACGAACTGAAGCTTTCTTT
>TRBJ1-3|NA|few|14|TRBV27
CASSSTGTGNTIYF
TGTGCCAGCAGTTCTACGGGAACGGGAAACACCATATATTTT